Presented here are 30 T cell receptor beta chains from one specimen sequenced in a study of post-analysis software for immune sequencing data. Findings of the study overall: There were a few TRBV segments more frequent in patients than controls, and TRBV5-6, TRBV5-1 and TRBV20-1 were among them.

The antigens for these receptors are not known. Tagging with unique molecular identifiers was a feature of the TCR beta cDNA libraries. MiXCR, applied by TCRdb to the PCR reads, yields one record per CDR3 protein. The data contain around 200,000 distinct CDR3 sequences, approximately 29% of them seen just once; the ten biggest clones take up approximately 3.6%. Sequencing used blood. Every receptor here comes from a girl younger than 18 with multiple sclerosis.

This clonotype was detected a few times. This rearrangement joins TRBV7-3 to TRBJ2-1, with D hard to call. Germline CDR1 and CDR2: SGHTA and FQGTGA. Trimming took off 2 bases at V and 9 bases at J, with 11 bases between the two ends. The CDR3 has 13 amino acids. CDR3 sequence: CASSLLWGSEQFF. The CDR3 DNA is TGTGCCAGCAGCTTACTCTGGGGAAGTGAGCAGTTCTTC.

The table lists this clonotype with a few counts. The chain carries TRBV6-1 and TRBJ1-5, with 7 nucleotides matching TRBD1. There are 17 residues in the CDR3. Germline-derived CDR1 and CDR2 are MNHNS and SASEGT. Trimming removed 3 bases from V and 0 bases from J; junction bases left unmatched: 8. The chain's CDR3 is CASSDRDRQLSNQPQHF. The CDR3 DNA reads TGTGCCAGCAGTGACCGGGACAGACAACTTAGCAATCAGCCCCAGCATTTT.

The chain couples TRBV5-1 to TRBJ1-1; D is undetermined. CDR1 and CDR2 (germline): SGHRS, YFSETQ. The CDR3 length is 11 residues. V was clipped by 0 bases and J by 8 bases, with 5 bases between them. Here the CDR3 reads CASSLDLEAFF. The CDR3 nucleotides read TGCGCCAGCAGCTTGGACCTCGAAGCTTTCTTT.

V and J are TRBV28 and TRBJ2-7, with a tentative D call TRBD2 (6 bases). Per the germline V gene, CDR1 is MDHEN and CDR2 is SYDVKM. V was clipped by 6 bases and J by 5 bases, with 26 bases between them. The CDR3 has 17 residues. CDR3 sequence: CASRSDRLGWGWDEQYF. The CDR3 coding sequence is TGTGCCAGCAGATCAGACCGACTAGGATGGGGATGGGACGAGCAGTACTTC.

This chain links TRBV9 with TRBJ2-1; D perhaps matches TRBD2 (6 bases). From germline, CDR1 is SGDLS and CDR2 YYNGEE. This CDR3 contains 15 residues. Trimming took off 4 bases at V and 8 bases at J, with 19 bases between the two ends. This CDR3 is CASSLTSGFVDEQFF. In DNA form, the CDR3 reads TGTGCCAGCAGCTTGACAAGCGGGTTCGTGGATGAGCAGTTCTTC.

The gene calls are TRBV5-1 and TRBJ1-3; D uncertain. Deletions cut 4 bases from V and 2 bases from J, with 10 bases between. The CDR3 loop spans 14 amino acids. The germline CDR1 and CDR2 sequences are SGHRS and YFSETQ. CDR3 DNA sequence: TGCGCCAGCAGCCTGGGGAGCCCTGGAAACACCATATATTTT. Its protein product is CASSLGSPGNTIYF.

The sample holds a few counts of this clonotype. The gene calls are TRBV7-9 and TRBJ2-2, with TRBD1 matching 7 bases. Trimming cost V 5 bases and J 2 bases; bases outside gene matches: 8. The germline CDR1 and CDR2 sequences are SEHNR and FQNEAQ (reference sequence). The CDR3 length is 16 residues. CDR3 coding DNA: TGTGCCAGCAGCCCCCGACAGGGTCGAAACACCGGGGAGCTGTTTTTT. Protein: CASSPRQGRNTGELFF.

Note on this clonotype: A much larger clone lies one base from this, so it may be a read error. V gene TRBV20-1 combines with J gene TRBJ2-7; 9 bases are shared with TRBD1. V dropped 7 bases and J dropped 9; count of bases not matched to a gene: 13. Germline lookup yields CDR1 DFQATT and CDR2 SNEGSKA (reference sequence). The CDR3 is made up of 13 amino acids. The CDR3 sequence: CSVSRQGGGRQYF. The CDR3 DNA reads as TGCAGTGTTTCCAGACAGGGGGGAGGTAGGCAGTACTTC.

As concerns this clonotype: One end of the junction fails to match germline, which may point to a read error. The chain joins TRBV23-1 to TRBJ2-3; D unclear. TRBV23-1 is an ORF, and what it does is uncertain. This CDR3 contains 14 residues. The CDR3 reads CASRQSARTDTQYF. In nucleotides, the CDR3 is TGCGCCAGCAGGCAATCCGCCCGGACAGATACGCAGTATTTT.

The chain has TRBV21-1 and TRBJ1-2. TRBV21-1 is a known pseudogene. The CDR3 extends over 13 amino acids. CDR3 protein: CASSKGANYGYTF. For the CDR3, the DNA is TGTGCCAGCAGCAAAGGGGCCAACTATGGCTACACCTTC.

To note about this clonotype: This may stem from a read error, because a much larger clone lies one nucleotide away. This chain uses TRBV28 with TRBJ2-5; 8 bases line up with TRBD2. The CDR3 is made up of 16 amino acids. CDR1 is MDHEN, CDR2 SYDVKM, per germline. CDR3 DNA: TGTGCCGGCAGAAGCTTCCACGGGAGGGTGGAAGAGACCCAGTACTTC. The encoded protein is CAGRSFHGRVEETQYF.

On this clonotype: This sequence may be a read error, since a much larger clone differs from it by one base. The chain joins TRBV7-9 to TRBJ2-7, with 11 bases lining up with TRBD2. The CDR3 has 15 amino acids. From germline, CDR1 is SEHNR and CDR2 FQNEAQ (reference sequence). The CDR3 DNA is TGTGCCAGCAGACTGACTAGCGGGACGACCTACGGGCAGTACTTC. It yields the protein CASRLTSGTTYGQYF.

The chain links TRBV15 to TRBJ2-5, with TRBD2 matching 14 bases. The DNA end is more similar to TRBJ2-7, so the J call may be wrong. This CDR3 region has 15 residues. In germline, CDR1 is LNHNV, CDR2 YYDKDF (reference sequence). The CDR3 region is CATSRGTSGSSEQYF. Written as DNA, the CDR3 is TGTGCCACCAGCAGGGGGACTAGCGGGAGTAGCGAGCAGTACTTC.

The V gene is TRBV14, the J gene TRBJ2-7, with a possible D match to TRBD1 (5 bases). This CDR3 is built from 15 residues. V was clipped by 0 bases and J by 0 bases, with 9 bases between them. Germline CDR1 reads SGHDN; CDR2 reads FVKESK. The CDR3 nucleotides are TGTGCCAGCAGCCAAGAGGCGACAGCCTCCTACGAGCAGTACTTC. Translated: CASSQEATASYEQYF.

This clonotype was observed a handful of times. This chain uses TRBV14 with TRBJ1-1, with D unresolved. Germline CDR1 SGHDN, CDR2 FVKESK. This CDR3 region has 13 residues. Deletions cut 0 bases from V and 1 base from J, with 3 bases between. The CDR3 DNA reads as TGTGCCAGCAGCCAAGACTCGAACACTGAAGCTTTCTTT. It codes for CASSQDSNTEAFF.

This clonotype was seen at least ten times. The rearrangement uses TRBV27 and TRBJ2-3, with D possibly TRBD1 on 6 matching bases. Trimming stripped 3 bases from V and 4 bases from J, with 14 bases between. Germline CDR1 is MNHEY and CDR2 is SMNVEV (reference sequence). The CDR3 is 15 amino acids. DNA for the CDR3: TGTGCCAGCAGTTTTGGGGGATCAGGGGCAGATACGCAGTATTTT. This codes for CASSFGGSGADTQYF.

On this clonotype itself: Just one base apart from a much larger clone, this may be a read error. CDR3 coding DNA: TGTGCCACCAGCAGAGGACTAGCGGGATACGAGCGGTACTTC. This codes for CATSRGLAGYERYF. J is TRBJ2-7 and V is TRBV15, with 11 bases aligning to TRBD2. The CDR3 contains 14 residues. Germline V gene lookup returns CDR1 LNHNV and CDR2 YYDKDF (reference sequence).

A remark on this clonotype: No conserved phenylalanine or tryptophan ends this CDR3, so it is likely a read error. The DNA is omitted, as the CDR3 cannot be located on it reliably, and the CDR3 follows TCRdb's listing. The V and J genes are TRBV28 and TRBJ2-3; TRBD1 is the table's D call and was not checked against the DNA. The germline CDR1 and CDR2 sequences are MDHEN and SYDVKM. The CDR3 spans 12 amino acids, including both terminal residues. This CDR3 reads CASSQGQGRKYC.

Ten or more counts support this clonotype. The CDR3 loop is CASSRREGYEQYF. CDR3 nucleotides: TGCGCCAGCAGTAGGCGGGAAGGCTACGAGCAGTACTTC. The rearrangement links TRBV10-1 to TRBJ2-7; D may be TRBD2 (6 bases). The V gene's germline CDR1 is WNHNN and CDR2 SYGVQD (reference sequence). The CDR3 extends over 13 amino acids. V lost 5 bases, J lost 3 bases, and 11 bases lay in between.

The chain couples TRBV29-1 to TRBJ1-1, with TRBD1 matching over 9 bases. The junction had 8 bases not matched to a gene; V was cut back by 6 bases and J by 6 bases. Germline CDR1 reads SQVTM; CDR2 reads ANQGSEA. The CDR3 runs to 13 residues. The DNA for the CDR3 is TGCAGCGTGGCGGACAGGGGTATCGCTGAAGCTTTCTTT. Amino acids: CSVADRGIAEAFF.

This clonotype was observed a handful of times. In DNA, the CDR3 is TGCAGCGTCCGGACAGGCGCCAATGAGCAGTTCTTC. Translation gives CSVRTGANEQFF. The chain has TRBV29-1 and TRBJ2-1; 7 nucleotides agree with TRBD1. Trimming removed 6 bases from V and 6 bases from J; junction bases left unmatched: 5. CDR1 and CDR2 from the germline V gene are SQVTM and ANQGSEA. The CDR3 is 12 amino acids.

This clonotype was seen just once. A much larger clone lies one base from this, so it may be a read error. The V gene is TRBV15, the J gene TRBJ2-5; a weak D match, TRBD1 (6 bases). The CDR3 runs 13 residues. Germline V CDR1 and CDR2: LNHNV, YYDKDF (reference sequence). The CDR3 protein is CATSQQGMETKYF. The DNA for the CDR3 is TGTGCCACCAGTCAACAGGGAATGGAGACCAAGTACTTC.

The genes are TRBV20-1 and TRBJ2-5; possibly TRBD2 for D (6 bases). The V gene lost 6 bases and the J gene lost 5 bases, with 22 bases spanning the gap. The CDR3 has 15 amino acids. Germline V gene data show CDR1 as DFQATT and CDR2 as SNEGSKA (reference sequence). The DNA of the CDR3 is TGCAGTGCCTCGAGGGCGGAGGGCCCCTTGGAGACCCAGTACTTC. This translates into CSASRAEGPLETQYF.

This clonotype has only a few counts. This chain uses TRBV5-1 with TRBJ2-5, with D possibly being TRBD1 (7 bases). The CDR3 contains 15 residues. Germline V gives CDR1 SGHRS, CDR2 YFSETQ. V was clipped by 8 bases and J by 4 bases, with 21 bases between them. This CDR3 is CASTPRGDLRETQYF. DNA of the CDR3: TGCGCCAGTACCCCCAGGGGGGATCTCCGAGAGACCCAGTACTTC.

This clonotype has at least ten counts. The chain is built from TRBV10-1 and TRBJ2-1; D is ambiguous. There are 13 residues in the CDR3. V lost 7 bases and J 3 bases, leaving 10 bases between the germline ends. Germline loops: CDR1 WNHNN, CDR2 SYGVQD (reference sequence). The DNA of the CDR3 is TGCGCCAGCAAGGGAAACCTCTACAATGAGCAGTTCTTC. Protein: CASKGNLYNEQFF.

In the case of this clonotype: This could be a read error, since a much larger clone is one nucleotide away. This chain uses TRBV13 with TRBJ2-7; either TRBD1 or TRBD2 may supply D (5 bases each). The germline V gene has CDR1 PRHDT and CDR2 FYEKMQ (reference sequence). The CDR3 spans 17 residues. The CDR3 DNA is TGTGCCAACAGCTTTAGTTCACGGGGCGCGCTTTCCTACGAGCAGTACTTC. It translates to CANSFSSRGALSYEQYF.

Of note for this clonotype: The junction departs from germline at one end; a sequencing error may be responsible. The chain recombines TRBV28 with TRBJ2-1, with a weak D call TRBD1 (6 bases). Germline CDR1 and CDR2: MDHEN and SYDVKM. The CDR3 runs to 16 residues. CDR3 in DNA: TGTACCAGCAGTCCACTCTCAGGGGTCCGCGACAATGAGCAGTTCTTC. It yields the protein CTSSPLSGVRDNEQFF.

In its sample, this clonotype was seen many times. CDR3 sequence: CSAPPAGHSYNEQFF. CDR3 DNA sequence: TGCAGTGCACCCCCAGCAGGGCACTCCTACAATGAGCAGTTCTTC. This rearrangement joins TRBV20-1 to TRBJ2-1; D is possibly TRBD1 (5 bases). There are 15 residues in the CDR3. V was pared by 6 bases and J by 0 bases, with 15 bases between. CDR1 and CDR2 from the germline V gene are DFQATT and SNEGSKA (reference sequence).

In its sample, this clonotype was seen many times. V gene TRBV12-3 or TRBV12-4 combines with J gene TRBJ1-2; 7 bases line up with TRBD1. The J segment lost 3 bases and the V segment lost 5 bases, leaving 12 bases of the junction unmatched. This CDR3 region has 16 residues. As DNA, the CDR3 is TGTGCCAGCAGTAAAGGACAGGCTGCTAGGGACTATGGCTACACCTTC. It yields the protein CASSKGQAARDYGYTF.

V gene TRBV11-2 combines with J gene TRBJ2-1; TRBD2 agrees at 10 bases. V dropped 4 bases and J dropped 8; count of bases not matched to a gene: 11. Germline CDR1 reads SGHAT; CDR2 reads FQNNGV. There are 16 residues in the CDR3. DNA for the CDR3: TGTGCCAGCAGCTACCCCAGCGGGAGGGCCAGGTATGAGCAGTTCTTC. It translates to CASSYPSGRARYEQFF.